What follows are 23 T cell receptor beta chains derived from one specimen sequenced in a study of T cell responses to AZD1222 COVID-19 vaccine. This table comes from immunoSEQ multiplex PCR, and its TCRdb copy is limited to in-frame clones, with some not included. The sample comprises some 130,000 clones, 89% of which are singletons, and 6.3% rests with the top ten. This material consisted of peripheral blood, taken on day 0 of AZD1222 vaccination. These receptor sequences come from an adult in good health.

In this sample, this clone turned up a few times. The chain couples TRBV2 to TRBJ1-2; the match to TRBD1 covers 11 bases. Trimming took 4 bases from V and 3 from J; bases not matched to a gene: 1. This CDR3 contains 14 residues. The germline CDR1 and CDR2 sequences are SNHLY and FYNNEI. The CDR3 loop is CASSGTGGDYGYTF. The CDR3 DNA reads TGTGCCAGCAGTGGGACAGGGGGCGACTATGGCTACACCTTC.

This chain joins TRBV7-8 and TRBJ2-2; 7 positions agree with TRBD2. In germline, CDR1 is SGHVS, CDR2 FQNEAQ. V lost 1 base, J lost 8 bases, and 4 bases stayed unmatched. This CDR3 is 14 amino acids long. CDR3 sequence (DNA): TGTGCCAGCAGCTTAGTACGGACTAGAGGGGAGCTGTTTTTT. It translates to CASSLVRTRGELFF.

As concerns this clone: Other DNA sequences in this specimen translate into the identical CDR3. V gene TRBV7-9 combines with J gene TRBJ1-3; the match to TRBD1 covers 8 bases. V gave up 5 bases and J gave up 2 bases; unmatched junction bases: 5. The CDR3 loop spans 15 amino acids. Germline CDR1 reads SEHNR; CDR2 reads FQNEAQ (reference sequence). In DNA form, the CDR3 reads TGTGCCAGCAGCCCCCGGACAGGGACTGGAAACACCATATATTTT. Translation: CASSPRTGTGNTIYF.

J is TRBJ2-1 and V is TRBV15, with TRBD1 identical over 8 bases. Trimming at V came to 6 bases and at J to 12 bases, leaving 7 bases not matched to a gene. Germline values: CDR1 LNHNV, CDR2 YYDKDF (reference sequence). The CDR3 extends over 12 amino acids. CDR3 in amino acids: CATSLRTGLQFF. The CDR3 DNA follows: TGTGCCACCAGTTTGCGGACAGGGTTGCAGTTCTTC.

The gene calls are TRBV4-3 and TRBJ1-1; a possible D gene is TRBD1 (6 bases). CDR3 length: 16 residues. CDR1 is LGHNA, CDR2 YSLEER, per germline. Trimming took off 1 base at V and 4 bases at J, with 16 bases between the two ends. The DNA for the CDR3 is TGCGCCAGCAGCCAAGGGGCGGGGGCGCGGATCACTGAAGCTTTCTTT. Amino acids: CASSQGAGARITEAFF.

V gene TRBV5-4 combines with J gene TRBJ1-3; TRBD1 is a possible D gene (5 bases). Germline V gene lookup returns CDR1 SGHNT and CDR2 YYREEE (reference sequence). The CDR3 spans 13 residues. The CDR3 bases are TGTGCTAGCCGCAGGGAATCTGGAAACACCATATATTTT. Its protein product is CASRRESGNTIYF.

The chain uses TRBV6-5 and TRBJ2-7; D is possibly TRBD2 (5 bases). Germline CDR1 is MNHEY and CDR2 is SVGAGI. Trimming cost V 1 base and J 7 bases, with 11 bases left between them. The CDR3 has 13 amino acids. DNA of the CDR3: TGTGCCAGCAGTTACTTCCGGACGGGGGAGCAGTACTTC. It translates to CASSYFRTGEQYF.

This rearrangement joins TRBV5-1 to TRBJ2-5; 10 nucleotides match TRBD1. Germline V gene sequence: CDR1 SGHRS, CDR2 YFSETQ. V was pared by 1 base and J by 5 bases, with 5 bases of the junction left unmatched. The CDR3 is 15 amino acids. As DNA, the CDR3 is TGCGCCAGCAGCTTGCAGGGACAGGGGTACGAGACCCAGTACTTC. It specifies CASSLQGQGYETQYF.

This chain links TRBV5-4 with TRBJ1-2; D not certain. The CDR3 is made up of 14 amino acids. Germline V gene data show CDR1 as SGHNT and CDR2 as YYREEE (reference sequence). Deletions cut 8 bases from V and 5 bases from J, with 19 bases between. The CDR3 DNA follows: TGTGCCAGTAATTTGGCTGGAAATTCATATGGCTACACCTTC. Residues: CASNLAGNSYGYTF.

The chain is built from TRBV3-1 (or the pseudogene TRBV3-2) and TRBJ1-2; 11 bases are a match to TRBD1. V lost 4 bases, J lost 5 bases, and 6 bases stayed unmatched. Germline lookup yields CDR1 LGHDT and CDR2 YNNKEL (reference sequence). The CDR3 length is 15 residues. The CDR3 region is CASSRPGQGVYGYTF. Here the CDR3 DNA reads TGTGCCAGCAGCCGACCGGGACAGGGGGTTTATGGCTACACCTTC.

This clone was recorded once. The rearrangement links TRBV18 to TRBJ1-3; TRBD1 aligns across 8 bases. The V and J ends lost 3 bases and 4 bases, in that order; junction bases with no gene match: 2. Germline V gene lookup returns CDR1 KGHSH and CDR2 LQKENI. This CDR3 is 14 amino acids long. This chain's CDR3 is CASSPTGEGNTIYF. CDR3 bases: TGTGCCAGCTCACCGACAGGGGAAGGAAACACCATATATTTT.

CDR3 amino acids: CSASYSPFGPNEQFF. In nucleotides, the CDR3 is TGCAGTGCTAGTTATTCTCCTTTTGGCCCCAATGAGCAGTTCTTC. The chain couples TRBV20-1 to TRBJ2-1; no definite D call. With 3 bases removed from V and 6 bases from J, the gap between germline ends came to 18 bases. Germline V gives CDR1 DFQATT, CDR2 SNEGSKA (reference sequence). The CDR3 is 15 amino acids.

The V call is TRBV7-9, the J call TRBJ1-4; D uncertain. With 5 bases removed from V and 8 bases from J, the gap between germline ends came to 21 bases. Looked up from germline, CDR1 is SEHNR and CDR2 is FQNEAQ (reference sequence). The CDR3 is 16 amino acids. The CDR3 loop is CASSTTERVIGEKLFF. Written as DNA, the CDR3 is TGTGCCAGCAGCACCACTGAACGGGTTATAGGAGAAAAACTGTTTTTT.

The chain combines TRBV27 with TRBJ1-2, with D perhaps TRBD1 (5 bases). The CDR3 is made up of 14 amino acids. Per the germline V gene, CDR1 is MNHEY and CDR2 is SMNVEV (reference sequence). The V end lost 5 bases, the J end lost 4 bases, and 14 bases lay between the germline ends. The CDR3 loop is CASSRDVRSYGYTF. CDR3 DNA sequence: TGTGCCAGCAGTAGGGACGTCCGTTCCTATGGCTACACCTTC.

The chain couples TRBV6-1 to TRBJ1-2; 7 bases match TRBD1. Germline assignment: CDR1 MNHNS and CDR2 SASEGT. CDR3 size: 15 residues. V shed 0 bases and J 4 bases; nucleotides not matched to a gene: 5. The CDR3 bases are TGTGCCAGCAGTGAAGCCGTGACAGGGCTCTATGGCTACACCTTC. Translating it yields CASSEAVTGLYGYTF.

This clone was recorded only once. The CDR3 sequence: CATSRGGGEKLFF. The CDR3 nucleotides read TGTGCCACCAGCAGAGGGGGAGGTGAAAAACTGTTTTTT. V and J are TRBV15 and TRBJ1-4; the D is unclear. V lost 1 base, J lost 7 bases, and 7 bases lay in between. CDR3 length: 13 residues. The germline CDR1 and CDR2 sequences are LNHNV and YYDKDF (reference sequence).

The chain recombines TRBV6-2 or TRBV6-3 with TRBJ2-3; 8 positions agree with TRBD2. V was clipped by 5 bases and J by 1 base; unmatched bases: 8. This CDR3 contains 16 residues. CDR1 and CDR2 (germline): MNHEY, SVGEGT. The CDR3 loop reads CASSPDETSGTDTQYF. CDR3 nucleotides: TGTGCCAGCAGTCCCGACGAGACTAGCGGCACAGATACGCAGTATTTT.

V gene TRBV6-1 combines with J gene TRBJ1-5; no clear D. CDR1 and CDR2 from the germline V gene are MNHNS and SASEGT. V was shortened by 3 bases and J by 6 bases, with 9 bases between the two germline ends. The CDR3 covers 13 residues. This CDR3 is CASSEGNFQPQHF. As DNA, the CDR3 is TGTGCCAGCAGTGAGGGGAATTTTCAGCCCCAGCATTTT.

The CDR3 DNA reads as TGCAGCGTCCGACTTGGAGCTCACACAGATACGCAGTATTTT. This translates into CSVRLGAHTDTQYF. The chain combines TRBV29-1 with TRBJ2-3; D is unresolved. The CDR3 spans 14 residues. Germline loops: CDR1 SQVTM, CDR2 ANQGSEA. The germline V and J ends were trimmed by 6 bases and 2 bases, with 15 bases remaining between them.

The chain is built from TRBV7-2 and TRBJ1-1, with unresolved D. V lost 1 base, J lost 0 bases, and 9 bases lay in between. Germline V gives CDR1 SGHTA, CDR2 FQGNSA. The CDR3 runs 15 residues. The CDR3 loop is CASSLGDRMNTEAFF. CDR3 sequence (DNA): TGTGCCAGCAGCTTAGGGGATCGCATGAACACTGAAGCTTTCTTT.

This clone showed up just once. The CDR3 is CASTKGGVRSGYTF. DNA of the CDR3: TGTGCCAGCACCAAAGGGGGGGTAAGGAGTGGCTACACCTTC. V and J are TRBV6-5 and TRBJ1-2; D is possibly TRBD1 (6 bases). The CDR3 contains 14 residues. From germline, CDR1 is MNHEY and CDR2 SVGAGI. V was trimmed by 7 bases and J by 7 bases, leaving 19 bases between them.

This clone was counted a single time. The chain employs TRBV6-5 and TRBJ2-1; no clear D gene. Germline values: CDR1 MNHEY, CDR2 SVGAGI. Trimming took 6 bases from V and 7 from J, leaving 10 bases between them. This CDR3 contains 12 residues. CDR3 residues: CASSDAYNEQFF. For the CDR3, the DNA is TGTGCCAGCAGCGACGCTTATAATGAGCAGTTCTTC.

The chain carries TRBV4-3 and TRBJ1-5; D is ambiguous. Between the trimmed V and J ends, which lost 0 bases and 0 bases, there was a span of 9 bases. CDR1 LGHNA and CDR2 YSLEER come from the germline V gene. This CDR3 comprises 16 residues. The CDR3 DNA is TGCGCCAGCAGCCAAGAGGGCGGTCTTAGCAATCAGCCCCAGCATTTT. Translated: CASSQEGGLSNQPQHF.